This T cell receptor beta chain was found in a study of blood T cell repertoires in COVID-19. Whole-study context: Spain, Italy and the United States supplied samples that represented acute and convalescent COVID-19.

In the study's own analysis: Nucleated cell number was recorded as an estimate derived from reference gene primer amplification. Repertoires were generated with immunoSEQ multiplex PCR, while TCRdb's copy carries only in-frame clones and drops some. That table gives V, J and clone size, and the DNA gave D and trimming. The sample lists around 350,000 clones; roughly 86% were seen once. This TCR came from a human donor in a cohort sampled during active COVID-19. Sequencing used peripheral blood.

The chain's CDR3 is CSAQAGGQGETQYF. CDR3 DNA sequence: TGCAGCGCCCAGGCCGGGGGGCAGGGAGAGACCCAGTACTTC. The J gene is TRBJ2-5, the V gene TRBV29-1; TRBD2 is a possible D gene (7 bases). V was cut by 7 bases and J by 4 bases, with 19 bases left in between. Germline V lookup: CDR1 SQVTM, CDR2 ANQGSEA. This CDR3 region has 14 residues. Variable domain in full (rest from reference TRBV29-1 and TRBJ2-5): SAVISQKPSRDICQRGTSLTIQCQVDSQVTMMFWYRQQPGQSLTLIATANQGSEATYESGFVIDKFPISRPNLTFSTLTVSNMSPEDSSIYLCSAQAGGQGETQYFGPGTRLLVL.